The present T cell receptor beta chain was sequenced within a study of cytotoxic CD8 clonotypes in ibrutinib-treated CLL. Study background: For this cohort, patients were ten to twelve relapsed/refractory and approximately 14 treatment-naive, while 17 were IGHV unmutated. Complete response was seen in 2 patients and partial in approximately 24; around twelve progressed and around 14 stayed remitted after a median around 64 months. General study findings and limits: At baseline, clonality was higher than in age-matched healthy donors and correlated with CD8+ counts. With treatment, public clonotypes, which were uncommon, either contracted or remained stable.

The germline V gene encodes CDR1 LGHNA and CDR2 YSLEER. V lost 1 base, J lost 6 bases, and 14 bases lay in between. The CDR3 runs 15 residues. As regards this clone: Its antigen is not identified.

The repertoire was sequenced with immunoSEQ multiplex PCR; TCRdb's copy has only in-frame clones and lacks some. The table records about 130,000 clones, 80% to 85% of them present only once. The sample here was PBMCs, taken after 24 months of ibrutinib treatment. This receptor was obtained from a human donor with chronic lymphocytic leukemia. V is TRBV4-3 and J is TRBJ2-3; TRBD2 is a possible D gene (5 bases). The CDR3 bases are TGCGCCAGCAGCCAAGGGTGGGTGGGAGTGGATACGCAGTATTTT. It codes for CASSQGWVGVDTQYF.